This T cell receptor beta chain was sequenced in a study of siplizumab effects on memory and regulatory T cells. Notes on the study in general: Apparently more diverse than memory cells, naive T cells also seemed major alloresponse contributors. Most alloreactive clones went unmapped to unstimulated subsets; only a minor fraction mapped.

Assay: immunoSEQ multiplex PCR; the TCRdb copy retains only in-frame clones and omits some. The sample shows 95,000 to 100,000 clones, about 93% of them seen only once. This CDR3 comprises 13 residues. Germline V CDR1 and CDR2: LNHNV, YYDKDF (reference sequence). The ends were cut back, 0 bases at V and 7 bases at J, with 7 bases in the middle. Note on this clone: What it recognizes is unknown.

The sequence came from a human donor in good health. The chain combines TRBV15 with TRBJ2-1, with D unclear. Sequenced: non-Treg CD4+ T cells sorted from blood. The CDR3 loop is CATSRDTRNEQFF. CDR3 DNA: TGTGCCACCAGCAGAGATACGAGGAATGAGCAGTTCTTC.